This T cell receptor (beta chain) was obtained from a study of long-term antiretroviral therapy in people with HIV (dated by TCRdb to the early 2020s). Looking at the study overall: The earliest samples were collected approximately a decade before the 2015 WHO recommendation for immediate ART, a period when ART was typically delayed until CD4 counts fell. This retrospective serial study examined whether starting ART and sustained HIV suppression were associated with changes in the composition and diversity of the TRB repertoire in peripheral blood. The cohort contributed 150 to 200 cryopreserved PBMC samples from 25 to 35 adults with confirmed HIV infection, collected serially over a mean of approximately 6 years (range 1-12). Among the 30 or so participants with HIV, eleven to twelve were female. Test extractions of a monoclonal T-cell line alongside 30 or so polyclonal samples showed no cross-contamination during QIAcube processing. Results the study describes overall, beyond this receptor: No data were available on ART adherence, viral resistance or therapy changes, limiting inferences about post-ART repertoire changes. ART initiation was associated with a significant increase in TRB diversity, but diversity stayed significantly below transplant donor controls even after long-term ART. Narrower CDR3 length ranges were observed in HIV repertoires than in controls, and an antigen-experienced repertoire with only a slight naive shift after ART was suggested by the network structure. The repertoire was dominated across all time points by expanded TRB clones identified before ART initiation, although this dominance was seen to fluctuate and to decrease in many PLHIV after ART. Because pre-ART samples had limited cell numbers, profiling was done on unsorted PBMC rather than on sorted CD4+ and CD8+ T cells. Because PBMC availability was limited, only the TCR beta chain was sequenced, with no alpha chain pairing. The samples span the years 2004 to 2017, and the ART regimens used may be less effective than current regimens.

V sheds 5 bases and J sheds 2 bases, leaving 7 bases between their ends. Inclusive of the bounding cysteine and phenylalanine, the CDR3 is 14 residues long. The read is trimmed to its CDR3 DNA, 42 bases read in frame from base 1. CDR1 and CDR2 (LNHDA, SQIVND) derive from the germline V gene (reference sequence). The immunoSEQ hsTCRB v3.0 assay was used at survey level resolution to sequence the TRB variable region. A depth of roughly 35,000-55,000 T-cell genomes per sample was targeted for TRB sequencing. An Illumina MiSeq with a v3 150-cycle kit was used to sequence the pooled TRB libraries. In the original analysis: Repertoire analysis ran in R within a reproducible Nextflow workflow covering QC, data transformation and analysis. LymphoSeq2, an R package for exploring AIRR-Seq data, was used to implement custom analyses. A few samples yielding fewer than 5000 total TRB sequences were excluded, leaving around 190 analyzed HIV repertoires. Of the 188 retained HIV repertoires, almost 60 were collected before and more than 120 after ART initiation. Repertoires were downsampled to 5000 TRB nucleotide sequences, and summary statistics were averaged over 100 downsampling iterations. TRB sequences were retained for analysis only if CDR3 regions of at least seven amino acids were present. Diversity was assessed using a clonality score derived from Shannon entropy and using the Gini coefficient. Repertoire networks linked the top 5000 CDR3 amino acid sequences whenever two sequences differed by an edit distance of one. Antigen specificity groups and MHC restriction were predicted for TRB CDR3 amino acid sequences with GLIPH2. To flag known CMV, EBV, HIV or tissue antigen associations, CDR3 amino acid sequences were matched against VDJdb and McPAS-TCR. Pre-ART, post-ART and control groups were compared with Wilcoxon signed-rank tests and Holm-Bonferroni correction. Entries here come from immuneACCESS through TCRdb and include only in-frame sequences with V and J called. Some clones fail to appear in such tables; in the studies checked, an unresolved V gene covers under half of the shortfall, and the cause of the remainder is unknown. V and J calls and clone size are those listed in that table; D and trimming were worked out from the DNA. This sample comprises 25,000 to 30,000 clones, over 85% of them detected only once. The ten largest make up roughly 4% of the sample.

A word on this clone: It has no known antigen specificity. Within one base of it there is no much larger clone, and no base qualities were kept.

Inclusion was restricted to participants for whom at least one PBMC sample before ART initiation and at least two post-ART samples were available. Treatment was received in the United States of America by all participants with HIV. Before DNA extraction, cryopreserved samples of about 0.95-11 million PBMC were thawed and then washed. At the time of the earliest PBMC sample, participants with HIV were aged between about 20 and 54 years. Each participant contributed PBMC samples from 1-4 timepoints before ART initiation and 2-8 timepoints after ART initiation, with a median of 7 samples. Serial HIV viral load, CD4+ T-cell count, ART history and demographic data were obtained for every participant. Genomic DNA was extracted from unsorted PBMC with a Qiagen kit on a QIAcube, processed in batches of 12 samples.

This chain joins TRBV19 to TRBJ2-6, with the D gene too uncertain to name. The sequenced sample was unsorted PBMCs, obtained 1.8 years after starting antiretroviral therapy. The source of this sequence is a woman under 30 with HIV. The DNA sequence follows: TGTGCCAGTAGTGCCCGGACTGGGGCCAACGTCCTGACTTTC. This codes for CASSARTGANVLTF.